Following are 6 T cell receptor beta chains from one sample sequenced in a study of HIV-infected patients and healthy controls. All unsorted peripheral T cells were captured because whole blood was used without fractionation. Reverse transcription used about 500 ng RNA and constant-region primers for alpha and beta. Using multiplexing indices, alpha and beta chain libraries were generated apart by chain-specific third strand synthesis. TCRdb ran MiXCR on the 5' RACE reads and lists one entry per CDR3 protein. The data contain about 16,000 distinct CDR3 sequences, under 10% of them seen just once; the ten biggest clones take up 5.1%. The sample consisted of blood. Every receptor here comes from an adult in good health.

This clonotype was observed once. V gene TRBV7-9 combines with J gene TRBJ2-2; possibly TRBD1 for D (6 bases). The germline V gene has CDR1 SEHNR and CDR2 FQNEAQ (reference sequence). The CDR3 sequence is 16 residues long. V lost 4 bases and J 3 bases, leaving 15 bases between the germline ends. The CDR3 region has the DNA TGTGCCAGCAGCTCCACCAAGACAGGTTACACCGGGGAGCTGTTTTTT. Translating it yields CASSSTKTGYTGELFF.

CDR3 in amino acids: CASPKERNIQYF. CDR3 coding DNA: TGTGCCAGCCCGAAAGAGAGAAACATTCAGTACTTC. V gene TRBV19 combines with J gene TRBJ2-4; no clear D. CDR3 length: 12 residues. The germline V gene has CDR1 LNHDA and CDR2 SQIVND (reference sequence). Trimming took off 9 bases at V and 6 bases at J, with 12 bases between the two ends.

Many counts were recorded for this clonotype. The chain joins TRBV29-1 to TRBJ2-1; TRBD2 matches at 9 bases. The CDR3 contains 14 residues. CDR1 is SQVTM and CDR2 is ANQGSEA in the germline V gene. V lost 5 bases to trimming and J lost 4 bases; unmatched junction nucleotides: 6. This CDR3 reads CSVHKAGGYNEQFF. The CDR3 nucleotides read TGCAGCGTTCACAAAGCGGGAGGATACAATGAGCAGTTCTTC.

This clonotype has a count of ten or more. For the CDR3, the DNA is TGTGCCAGCAGCCAACTGGAAGAGACCCAGTACTTC. Translated: CASSQLEETQYF. The V and J genes are TRBV6-6 and TRBJ2-5; D is uncertain. The germline V and J ends were trimmed by 6 bases and 3 bases, with 8 bases remaining between them. Germline CDR1 is MNHNY and CDR2 is SVGAGI (reference sequence). This CDR3 region has 12 residues.

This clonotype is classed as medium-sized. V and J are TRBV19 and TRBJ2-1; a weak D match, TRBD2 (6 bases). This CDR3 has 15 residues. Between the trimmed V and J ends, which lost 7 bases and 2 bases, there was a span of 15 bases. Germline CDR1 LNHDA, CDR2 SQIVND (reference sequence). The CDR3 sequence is CASMRTGETYNEQFF. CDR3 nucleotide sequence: TGTGCCAGTATGAGGACGGGAGAAACCTACAATGAGCAGTTCTTC. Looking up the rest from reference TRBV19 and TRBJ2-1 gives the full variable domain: DGGITQSPKYLFRKEGQNVTLSCEQNLNHDAMYWYRQDPGQGLRLIYYSQIVNDFQKGDIAEGYSVSREKKESFPLTVTSAQKNPTAFYLCASMRTGETYNEQFFGPGTRLTVL.

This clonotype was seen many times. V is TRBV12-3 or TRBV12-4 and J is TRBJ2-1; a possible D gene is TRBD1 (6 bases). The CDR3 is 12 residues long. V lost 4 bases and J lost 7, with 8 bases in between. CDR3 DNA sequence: TGTGCCAGCAGTTCACAGGGTAATGAGCAGTTCTTC. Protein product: CASSSQGNEQFF.